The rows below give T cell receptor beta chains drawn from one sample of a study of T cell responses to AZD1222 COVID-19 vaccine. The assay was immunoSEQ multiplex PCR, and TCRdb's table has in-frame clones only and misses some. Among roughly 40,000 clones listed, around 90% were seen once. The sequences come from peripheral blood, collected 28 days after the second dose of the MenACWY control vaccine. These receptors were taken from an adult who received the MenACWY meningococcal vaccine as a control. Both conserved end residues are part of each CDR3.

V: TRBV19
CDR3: CATRGTYEQYF

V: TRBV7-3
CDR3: CASSLPNSPLHF

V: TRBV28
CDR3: CASSSGGVKNTEAFF

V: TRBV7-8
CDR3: CASSLAPRRTYNEQFF

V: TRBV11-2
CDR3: CASSYGFTGLGNSPLHF

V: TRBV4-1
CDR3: CASSQDRGETQEAFF

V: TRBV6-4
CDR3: CAEVGVSSYNEQFF

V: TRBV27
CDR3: CASNFGLATNEQFF

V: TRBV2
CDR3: CASSEARASGEQETQYF

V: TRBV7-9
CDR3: CASSQTTGVGLYEQYF

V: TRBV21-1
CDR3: CASSKVTLIQGLASYEQYF

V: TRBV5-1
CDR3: CASSLGTPNTGELFF

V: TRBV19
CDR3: CASSIGIDPAPTEAFF

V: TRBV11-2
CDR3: CASSAGQYTEAFF

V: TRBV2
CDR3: CASGSGGPSYEQYF

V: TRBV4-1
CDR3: CASSHERTVDTEAFF

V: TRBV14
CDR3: CASSQELAGGPFTDTQYF

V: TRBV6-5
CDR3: CASSYDDGGEQYF

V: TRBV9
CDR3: CASSYLGETGNTIYF

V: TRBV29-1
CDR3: CSVAKLGRGAYEQYF

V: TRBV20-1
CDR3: CSASSGRTGGELFF

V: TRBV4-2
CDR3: CASSQDSNRLMEQYF

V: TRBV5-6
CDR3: CASRPTLSGSSYEQYF

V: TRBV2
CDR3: CASSGDVYEQYF

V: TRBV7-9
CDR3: CASSRQASGSYDTQYF

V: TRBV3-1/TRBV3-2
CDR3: CASSLRGTGETQYF

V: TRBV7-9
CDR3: CASSLAGGEGNTIYF

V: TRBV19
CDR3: CASSISGNPRDSPLHF

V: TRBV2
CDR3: CASSEAFGIIMTDTQYF

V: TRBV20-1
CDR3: CSASFGGTQYF

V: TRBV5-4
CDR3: CASRLETSPAQFF

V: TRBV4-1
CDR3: CASSHPLARKPETQYF

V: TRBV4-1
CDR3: CASSQGLAGQYEQYF

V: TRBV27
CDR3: CASSFFGTTGPEQYF

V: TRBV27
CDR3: CASSASRITDTQYF

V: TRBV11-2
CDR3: CASSPHRGQGDGYTF

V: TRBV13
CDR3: CASGGDGRNDNEQFF

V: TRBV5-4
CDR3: CASSLAKLAGADTQYF

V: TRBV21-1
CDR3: CASSKAGTGNQPQHF

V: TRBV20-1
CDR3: CSASSGHRETQYF

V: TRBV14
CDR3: CASSQDSVYEQYF

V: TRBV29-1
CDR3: CSVEGTPGLAGSSYEQYF

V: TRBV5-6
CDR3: CASSYGTPYTDTQYF

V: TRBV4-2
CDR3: CASSQDLGATQGYTF

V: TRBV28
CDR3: CASGGGGPLSGTQYF

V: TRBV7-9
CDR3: CASSLDYGSNQPQHF

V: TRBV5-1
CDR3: CASSLESGSSYEQYF

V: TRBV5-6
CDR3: CASSLVGPEQYF

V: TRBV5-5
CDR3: CASSLAAGQTSSSYNEQFF

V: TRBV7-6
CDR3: CASTHPLSSGTDNEQFF

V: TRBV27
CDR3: CASSLTGQSRYGYTF